This TCR beta chain was found in a study of blood T cells in healthy people across ages. V lost 3 bases, J lost 6 bases, and 11 bases stayed unmatched. The CDR3 is 15 residues long. Per the germline V gene, CDR1 is DFQATT and CDR2 is SNEGSKA (reference sequence). Alongside a J-beta primer mix, a sample-barcoded 5' primer served in a second PCR lasting about 6 to 12 cycles. TCRdb re-called the 5' RACE reads with MiXCR, one entry per CDR3 protein. This table holds 1.5 million to 2 million distinct CDR3 sequences, almost 35% found once. V is TRBV20-1 and J is TRBJ1-5, with 7 bases lining up with TRBD1. This TCR was sampled from a woman between 25 and 40 years old in good health. Source material: blood. CDR3: CSASPSTGVGQPQHF. CDR3 sequence (DNA): TGCAGTGCTAGTCCTTCTACAGGGGTCGGTCAGCCCCAGCATTTT.